This passage covers 8 T cell receptor beta chains from one sample sequenced in a study of early T cells in non-severe SARS-CoV-2 infection. TCRdb passed the 5' RACE reads through MiXCR, listing each CDR3 protein once. This sample has approximately 69,000 distinct CDR3 sequences, with approximately 9.5% found just once. Source material: whole blood. All receptors derive from an adult who was a healthcare worker with PCR-confirmed SARS-CoV-2 infection or an uninfected control (not recorded which).

This clonotype was seen a handful of times. J is TRBJ2-2 and V is TRBV20-1, with D possibly being TRBD2 (6 bases). The CDR3 has 13 residues. The germline V and J ends were trimmed by 6 bases and 4 bases, with 12 bases remaining between them. Germline assignment: CDR1 DFQATT and CDR2 SNEGSKA (reference sequence). CDR3 DNA: TGCAGTGCCACGGGACTGACCACCGGGGAGCTGTTTTTT. Translated, it gives CSATGLTTGELFF.

J is TRBJ2-7 and V is TRBV11-2; D is tentatively TRBD1 or TRBD2 (5 bases each). CDR1 SGHAT and CDR2 FQNNGV come from the germline V gene. There are 14 residues in the CDR3. V was pared by 4 bases and J by 13 bases, with 23 bases between. The CDR3 DNA reads TGTGCCAGCAGCTCCCACCGGGGACGGTTTATTCACTACTTC. Amino acid sequence: CASSSHRGRFIHYF.

This clonotype was detected only a few times. The chain uses TRBV11-2 and TRBJ2-1, with D tentatively TRBD2 (7 bases). The CDR3 has 15 amino acids. CDR1 is SGHAT and CDR2 is FQNNGV in the germline V gene. Trimming pared 2 bases from V and 8 bases from J, leaving 16 bases between. The CDR3 nucleotides read TGTGCCAGCAGCTTAAGTAGGGGGGGCGTTGATGAGCAGTTCTTC. Encoded protein: CASSLSRGGVDEQFF.

This clonotype came up many times. This chain connects TRBV6-1 to TRBJ2-7; no firm D call. Trimming cost V 1 base and J 0 bases, with 16 bases left between them. Germline CDR1 and CDR2: MNHNS and SASEGT. This CDR3 has 17 residues. In DNA, the CDR3 is TGTGCCAGCAGTGAAGGCTTCGGGTTCCTCAGCTCCTACGAGCAGTACTTC. Amino acids: CASSEGFGFLSSYEQYF.

This clonotype has ten or more counts. The V gene is TRBV7-2, the J gene TRBJ2-1, with 8 nucleotides matching TRBD2. Per germline, CDR1 SGHTA and CDR2 FQGNSA. Trimming cost V 1 base and J 4 bases; bases outside gene matches: 6. The length of the CDR3 is 16 residues. The CDR3 loop is CASSLDRGRSYNEQFF. In DNA, the CDR3 is TGTGCCAGCAGCTTAGATCGCGGGAGGAGTTACAATGAGCAGTTCTTC.

In its sample, this clonotype was seen many times. The chain employs TRBV5-6 and TRBJ1-2, with D perhaps TRBD1 (6 bases). The CDR3 runs to 14 residues. Germline V gives CDR1 SGHDT, CDR2 YYEEEE. V was pared by 5 bases and J by 8 bases, with 19 bases between. CDR3: CASSPTGTGRGYTF. In DNA form, the CDR3 reads TGTGCCAGCAGTCCTACAGGGACCGGGAGGGGCTACACCTTC.

This clonotype was seen a handful of times. V usage is TRBV7-2 and J usage is TRBJ1-6, with D possibly TRBD1 on 5 matching bases. The CDR3 totals 15 residues. Looked up from germline, CDR1 is SGHTA and CDR2 is FQGNSA. Trimming cost V 0 bases and J 7 bases, with 10 bases left between them. CDR3 sequence: CASSLAGDGNSPLHF. Written as DNA, the CDR3 is TGTGCCAGCAGCTTAGCGGGGGACGGGAATTCACCCCTCCACTTT.

The chain joins TRBV5-1 to TRBJ2-4; 8 bases agree with TRBD1. The CDR3 has 13 residues. The germline V gene encodes CDR1 SGHRS and CDR2 YFSETQ. V was clipped by 2 bases and J by 10 bases; unmatched bases: 5. CDR3 coding DNA: TGCGCCAGCAGCTTAGGACAGGGACAAATTCAGTACTTC. As protein: CASSLGQGQIQYF.